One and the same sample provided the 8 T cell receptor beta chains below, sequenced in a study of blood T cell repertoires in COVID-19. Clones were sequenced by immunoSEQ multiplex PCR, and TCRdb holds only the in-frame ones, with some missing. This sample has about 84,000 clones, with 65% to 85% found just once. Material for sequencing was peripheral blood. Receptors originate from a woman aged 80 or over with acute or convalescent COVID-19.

The CDR3 DNA sequence: TGTGCCAGCAGCTTCCTCTTCAGCGGCAGCTCCTACAATGAGCAGTTCTTC. It specifies CASSFLFSGSSYNEQFF. This sequence joins TRBV7-2 and TRBJ2-1; tentatively, D is TRBD2 (5 bases). This CDR3 contains 17 residues. Germline V gene sequence: CDR1 SGHTA, CDR2 FQGNSA. V dropped 3 bases and J dropped 0 bases, with 15 bases sitting between them.

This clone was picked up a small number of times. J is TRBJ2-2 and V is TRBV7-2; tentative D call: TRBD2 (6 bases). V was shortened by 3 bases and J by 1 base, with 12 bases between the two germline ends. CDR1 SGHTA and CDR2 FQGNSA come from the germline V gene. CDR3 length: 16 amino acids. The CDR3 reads CASSFWTTQNTGELFF. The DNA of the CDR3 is TGTGCCAGCAGCTTCTGGACTACCCAGAACACCGGGGAGCTGTTTTTT.

CDR3 sequence: CASSPGTGATDTQYF. The CDR3 DNA reads TGTGCCAGCAGCCCCGGGACAGGGGCAACAGATACGCAGTATTTT. V and J are TRBV5-6 and TRBJ2-3; TRBD1 matches 10 bases. Germline lookup yields CDR1 SGHDT and CDR2 YYEEEE. The CDR3 is made up of 15 amino acids. The J segment lost 3 bases and the V segment lost 4 bases, leaving 5 bases of the junction unmatched.

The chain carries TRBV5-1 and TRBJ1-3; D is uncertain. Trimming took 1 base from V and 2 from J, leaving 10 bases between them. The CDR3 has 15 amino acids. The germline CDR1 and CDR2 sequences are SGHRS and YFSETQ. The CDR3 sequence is CASSLTDFPGNTIYF. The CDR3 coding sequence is TGCGCCAGCAGCTTGACGGACTTCCCTGGAAACACCATATATTTT.

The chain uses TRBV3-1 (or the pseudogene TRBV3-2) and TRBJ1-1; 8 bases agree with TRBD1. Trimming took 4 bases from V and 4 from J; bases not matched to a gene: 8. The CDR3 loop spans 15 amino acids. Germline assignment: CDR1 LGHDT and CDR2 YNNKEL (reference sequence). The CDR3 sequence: CASSPRTGQTTEAFF. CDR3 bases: TGTGCCAGCAGCCCTCGGACAGGGCAGACCACTGAAGCTTTCTTT.

The CDR3 nucleotides read TGTGCCAGCAGCCAAGATACGAGGCAGCCCCAGCATTTT. Amino acids: CASSQDTRQPQHF. The chain has TRBV3-1 (or the pseudogene TRBV3-2) and TRBJ1-5; no reliable D call. Germline V CDR1 and CDR2: LGHDT, YNNKEL (reference sequence). The CDR3 runs to 13 residues. With 0 bases removed from V and 7 bases from J, the gap between germline ends came to 7 bases.

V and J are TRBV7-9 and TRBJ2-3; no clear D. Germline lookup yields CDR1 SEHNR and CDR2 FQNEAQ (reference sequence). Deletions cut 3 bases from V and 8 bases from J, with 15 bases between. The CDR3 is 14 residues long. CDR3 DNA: TGTGCCAGCAGCTTGTCCCAGACTTCTAGTACGCAGTATTTT. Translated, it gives CASSLSQTSSTQYF.

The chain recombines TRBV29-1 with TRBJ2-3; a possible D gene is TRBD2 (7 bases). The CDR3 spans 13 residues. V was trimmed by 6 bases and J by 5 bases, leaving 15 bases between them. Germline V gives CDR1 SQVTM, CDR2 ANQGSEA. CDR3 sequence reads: CSVQGGTGDTQYF. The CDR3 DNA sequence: TGCAGCGTACAGGGAGGGACTGGAGATACGCAGTATTTT.